These 20 T cell receptor beta chains share one sample of origin, sequenced in a study of cytomegalovirus exposure and HLA in healthy donors. It was with 60 Vbeta and 13 Jbeta primers that the PCR ran. Using immunoSEQ multiplex PCR, the repertoire was profiled, and TCRdb retains in-frame clones only, with some absent. The data show tens of thousands of clones, about 84% seen once. Sequencing input: PBMCs. These TCRs come from a male donor in good health and CMV-seronegative.

The V call is TRBV27, the J call TRBJ2-1; D perhaps matches TRBD1 (6 bases). This CDR3 has 14 residues. V was clipped by 3 bases and J by 8 bases, with 14 bases between them. Germline V gene data show CDR1 as MNHEY and CDR2 as SMNVEV (reference sequence). The CDR3 loop is CASSFQGSRDEQFF. The CDR3 DNA sequence: TGTGCCAGCAGTTTCCAGGGGTCCAGGGATGAGCAGTTCTTC.

This chain joins TRBV29-1 and TRBJ2-3; D ambiguous. CDR3 length: 14 amino acids. V was pared by 4 bases and J by 2 bases, with 13 bases between. CDR1 and CDR2 (germline): SQVTM, ANQGSEA. Here the CDR3 DNA reads TGCAGCGTTGCAATAGCTGATTTCACAGATACGCAGTATTTT. This translates into CSVAIADFTDTQYF.

The V call is TRBV7-9, the J call TRBJ2-3; D unclear. The CDR3 has 16 amino acids. Trimming took 4 bases from V and 3 from J, leaving 17 bases between them. Germline-derived CDR1 and CDR2 are SEHNR and FQNEAQ (reference sequence). Here the CDR3 DNA reads TGTGCCAGCAGCTCTCTCGCGGTCTTACGGACAGATACGCAGTATTTT. As protein: CASSSLAVLRTDTQYF. The entire variable domain, with the rest obtained from reference TRBV7-9 and TRBJ2-3, is as follows: DTGVSQNPRHKITKRGQNVTFRCDPISEHNRLYWYRQTLGQGPEFLTYFQNEAQLEKSRLLSDRFSAERPKGSFSTLEIQRTEQGDSAMYLCASSSLAVLRTDTQYFGPGTRLTVL.

This clone was recorded only once. The chain joins TRBV5-5 to TRBJ2-7, with 15 bases matching TRBD2. V was pared by 3 bases and J by 5 bases, with 0 bases of the junction left unmatched. CDR1 SGHKS and CDR2 YYEKEE come from the germline V gene (reference sequence). This CDR3 spans 14 amino acids. The CDR3 spells CASSWTSGGDEQYF. CDR3 coding DNA: TGTGCCAGCAGCTGGACTAGCGGGGGGGACGAGCAGTACTTC.

V usage is TRBV6-5 and J usage is TRBJ1-1; 7 positions agree with TRBD1. Germline V gives CDR1 MNHEY, CDR2 SVGAGI. After removal of 4 bases from V and 7 bases from J, the junction contained 12 bases not matched to a gene. The CDR3 is 15 residues long. The CDR3, as DNA: TGTGCCAGCAGTTCCCCAGACAGGGATGTGGGTGAAGCTTTCTTT. This gives the protein CASSSPDRDVGEAFF.

The rearrangement joins TRBV10-3 to TRBJ2-1, with a weak D call TRBD2 (6 bases). Trimming took off 6 bases at V and 9 bases at J, with 21 bases between the two ends. Germline assignment: CDR1 ENHRY and CDR2 SYGVKD. The CDR3 is made up of 15 amino acids. The CDR3 bases are TGTGCCATCAGCCCCCGGGAGAGGGAAGGTATTGAGCAGTTCTTC. Its translation is CAISPREREGIEQFF.

The rearrangement uses TRBV19 and TRBJ2-3; possibly TRBD2 for D (6 bases). Trimming removed 3 bases from V and 0 bases from J, with 10 bases in between. Germline assignment: CDR1 LNHDA and CDR2 SQIVND (reference sequence). The CDR3 loop spans 15 amino acids. CDR3 loop: CASSMGGPSTDTQYF. CDR3 in DNA: TGTGCCAGTAGTATGGGGGGACCGAGCACAGATACGCAGTATTTT. Variable domain in full (rest from reference TRBV19 and TRBJ2-3): DGGITQSPKYLFRKEGQNVTLSCEQNLNHDAMYWYRQDPGQGLRLIYYSQIVNDFQKGDIAEGYSVSREKKESFPLTVTSAQKNPTAFYLCASSMGGPSTDTQYFGPGTRLTVL.

J is TRBJ2-2 and V is TRBV5-6; 7 bases line up with TRBD1. The CDR3 covers 17 residues. V trimming: 3 bases; J trimming: 3 bases; junction bases outside the gene matches: 11. Per the germline V gene, CDR1 is SGHDT and CDR2 is YYEEEE. CDR3 coding DNA: TGTGCCAGCAGCTCCCCGGGACAGCCATCTTACACCGGGGAGCTGTTTTTT. It is translated as CASSSPGQPSYTGELFF.

J is TRBJ1-2 and V is TRBV4-2, with D perhaps matching TRBD1 (6 bases). V lost 1 base to trimming and J lost 12 bases, with 9 bases between them. Germline V gives CDR1 LGHNA, CDR2 YNFKEQ. CDR3 length equals 11 residues. The CDR3 DNA follows: TGTGCCAGCAGCCAAGGGGGGGGCCACACCTTC. Translation gives CASSQGGGHTF.

The genes are TRBV19 and TRBJ1-2, with TRBD1 matching 7 bases. The CDR3 extends over 12 amino acids. CDR1 and CDR2 from the germline V gene are LNHDA and SQIVND (reference sequence). Trimming removed 3 bases from V and 11 bases from J; junction bases left unmatched: 6. CDR3 sequence (DNA): TGTGCCAGTAGTATTGTGGACAGGCCATACACCTTC. It is translated as CASSIVDRPYTF.

As DNA, the CDR3 is TGTGCCAGCAGCCCGGGGACAGGGGGCGGTGAAGCTTTCTTT. This sequence encodes CASSPGTGGGEAFF. The rearrangement joins TRBV7-2 to TRBJ1-1, with 12 bases fitting TRBD1. Germline V gene sequence: CDR1 SGHTA, CDR2 FQGNSA. The V and J ends lost 5 bases and 7 bases, in that order; junction bases with no gene match: 5. This CDR3 is built from 14 residues.

The J gene is TRBJ2-5, the V gene TRBV6-1; TRBD1 aligns across 10 bases. This CDR3 has 14 residues. Trimming cost V 5 bases and J 4 bases; bases outside gene matches: 4. Germline V gene sequence: CDR1 MNHNS, CDR2 SASEGT. In DNA, the CDR3 is TGTGCCAGCAGTCCGGGACAGGGGTCAGAGACCCAGTACTTC. It yields the protein CASSPGQGSETQYF.

V gene TRBV6-1 combines with J gene TRBJ2-7, with D hard to call. Trimming removed 2 bases from V and 1 base from J, with 6 bases in between. The germline gives CDR1 MNHNS, CDR2 SASEGT. CDR3 length equals 13 residues. The CDR3 sequence is CASSELRSYEQYF. The CDR3 nucleotides read TGTGCCAGCAGTGAACTTAGATCCTACGAGCAGTACTTC.

The rearrangement joins TRBV5-1 to TRBJ2-5; 9 bases fit TRBD2. CDR3 length: 15 residues. In germline, CDR1 is SGHRS, CDR2 YFSETQ. Trimming cost V 4 bases and J 2 bases; bases outside gene matches: 6. The CDR3 here is CASSPVAGAQETQYF. The CDR3 DNA sequence: TGCGCCAGCAGCCCGGTAGCGGGGGCACAAGAGACCCAGTACTTC.

The chain combines TRBV19 with TRBJ2-1, with TRBD2 matching 11 bases. The CDR3 consists of 16 residues. The germline V gene encodes CDR1 LNHDA and CDR2 SQIVND (reference sequence). Trimming removed 5 bases from V and 7 bases from J; junction bases left unmatched: 10. Here the CDR3 reads CASSHLLGTSGNEQFF. The CDR3 DNA is TGTGCCAGTAGTCATCTTCTCGGGACTAGCGGTAATGAGCAGTTCTTC.

This clone occurred a few times. The J gene is TRBJ1-6, the V gene TRBV7-2; 7 nucleotides agree with TRBD1. Germline V lookup: CDR1 SGHTA, CDR2 FQGNSA. V gave up 5 bases and J gave up 6 bases; unmatched junction bases: 7. The CDR3 covers 15 residues. The CDR3 nucleotides read TGTGCCAGCAGCCCACAGGGGTCGTCTAATTCACCCCTCCACTTT. Its translation is CASSPQGSSNSPLHF.

This chain links TRBV11-2 with TRBJ1-2, with TRBD1 matching 8 bases. J was trimmed by 6 bases and V by 1 base; bases with no gene match: 4. This CDR3 is 14 amino acids long. In germline, CDR1 is SGHAT, CDR2 FQNNGV. CDR3 DNA sequence: TGTGCCAGCAGCTTAGCCCGGACAGGGAATGGCTACACCTTC. Translated, it gives CASSLARTGNGYTF.

This clone was counted a single time. The chain is built from TRBV29-1 and TRBJ1-4, with D hard to call. V was shortened by 4 bases and J by 8 bases, with 14 bases between the two germline ends. The CDR3 contains 13 residues. Germline lookup yields CDR1 SQVTM and CDR2 ANQGSEA. The CDR3, as DNA: TGCAGCGTTGTTCCCGTGGCGGGAGAAAAACTGTTTTTT. This encodes CSVVPVAGEKLFF.

J is TRBJ1-6 and V is TRBV9; 10 bases map to TRBD1. The V segment lost 4 bases and the J segment 10 bases; nucleotides outside the gene matches: 14. The CDR3 is 17 residues long. CDR1 SGDLS and CDR2 YYNGEE come from the germline V gene. DNA of the CDR3: TGTGCCAGCAGCCCTCGTCCCGGGACAGGGGCAAGATCACCCCTCCACTTT. This sequence encodes CASSPRPGTGARSPLHF. Together with reference TRBV9 and TRBJ1-6, the CDR3 gives the full variable domain: DSGVTQTPKHLITATGQRVTLRCSPRSGDLSVYWYQQSLDQGLQFLIQYYNGEERAKGNILERFSAQQFPDLHSELNLSSLELGDSALYFCASSPRPGTGARSPLHFGNGTRLTVT.

V is TRBV7-3 and J is TRBJ2-2; TRBD2 aligns across 7 bases. Germline loops: CDR1 SGHTA, CDR2 FQGTGA. With 5 bases clipped from V and 6 bases from J, the junction kept 6 bases outside the gene matches. The CDR3 has 14 residues. CDR3 in amino acids: CASSASGVAGELFF. DNA for the CDR3: TGTGCCAGCAGCGCGAGCGGGGTTGCCGGGGAGCTGTTTTTT.